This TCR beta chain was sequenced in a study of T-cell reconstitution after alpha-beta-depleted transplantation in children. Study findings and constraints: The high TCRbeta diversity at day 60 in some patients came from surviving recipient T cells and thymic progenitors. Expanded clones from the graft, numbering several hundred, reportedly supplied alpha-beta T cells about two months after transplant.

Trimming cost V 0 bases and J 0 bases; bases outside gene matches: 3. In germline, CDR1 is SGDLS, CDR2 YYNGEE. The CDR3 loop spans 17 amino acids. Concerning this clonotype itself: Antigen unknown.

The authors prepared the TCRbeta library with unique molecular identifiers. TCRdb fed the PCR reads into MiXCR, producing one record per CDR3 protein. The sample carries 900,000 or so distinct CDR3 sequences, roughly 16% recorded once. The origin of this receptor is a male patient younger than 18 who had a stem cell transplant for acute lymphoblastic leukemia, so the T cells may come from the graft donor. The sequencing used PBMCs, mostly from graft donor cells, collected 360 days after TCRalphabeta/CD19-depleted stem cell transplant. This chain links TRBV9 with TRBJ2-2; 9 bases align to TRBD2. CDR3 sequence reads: CASSVAAGGTNTGELFF. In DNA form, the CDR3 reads TGTGCCAGCAGCGTAGCGGCGGGAGGGACGAACACCGGGGAGCTGTTTTTT.